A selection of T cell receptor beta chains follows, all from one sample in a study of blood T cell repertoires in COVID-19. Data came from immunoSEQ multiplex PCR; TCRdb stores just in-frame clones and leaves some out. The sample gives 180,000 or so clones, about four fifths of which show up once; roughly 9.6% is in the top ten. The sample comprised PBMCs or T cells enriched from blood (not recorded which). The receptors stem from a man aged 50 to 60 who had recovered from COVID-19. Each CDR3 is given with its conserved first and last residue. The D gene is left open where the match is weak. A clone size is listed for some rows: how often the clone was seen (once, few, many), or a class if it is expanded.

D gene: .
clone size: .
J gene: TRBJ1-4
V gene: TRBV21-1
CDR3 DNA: TGTGCCAGCAGGTGGCATAATGAAAAACTGTTTTTT
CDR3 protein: CASRWHNEKLFF

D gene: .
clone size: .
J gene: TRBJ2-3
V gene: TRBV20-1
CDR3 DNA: TGCAGTGCTAGCCGGGGAGATACGCAGTATTTT
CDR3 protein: CSASRGDTQYF

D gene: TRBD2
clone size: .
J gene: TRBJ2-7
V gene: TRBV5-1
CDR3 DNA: TGCGCCAGCAGCCGGGCCGGGACTAGCGGGGGACACGAGCAGTACTTC
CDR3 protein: CASSRAGTSGGHEQYF

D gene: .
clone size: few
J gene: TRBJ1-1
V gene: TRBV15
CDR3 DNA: TGTGCCACCAGCCCGACAGCCATGAACACTGAAGCTTTCTTT
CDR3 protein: CATSPTAMNTEAFF

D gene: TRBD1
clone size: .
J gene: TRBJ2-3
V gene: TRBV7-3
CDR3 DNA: TGTGCCAGCAGCGGGGGACAGGGTATTTCAGATACGCAGTATTTT
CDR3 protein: CASSGGQGISDTQYF

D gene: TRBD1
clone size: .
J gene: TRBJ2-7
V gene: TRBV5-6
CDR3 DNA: TGTGCCAGCAGCCCCGGGACAGGGACCCTCTACGAGCAGTACTTC
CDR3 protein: CASSPGTGTLYEQYF

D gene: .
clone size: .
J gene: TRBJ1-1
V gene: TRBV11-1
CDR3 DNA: TGTGCCAGCACCCTACGGGGGGTGGACACTGAAGCTTTCTTT
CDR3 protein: CASTLRGVDTEAFF

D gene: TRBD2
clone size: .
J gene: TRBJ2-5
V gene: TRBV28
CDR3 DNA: TGTGCCAGCAGTTCATCGGGGACTAGCGGGAGGTACCAAGAGACCCAGTACTTC
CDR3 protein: CASSSSGTSGRYQETQYF

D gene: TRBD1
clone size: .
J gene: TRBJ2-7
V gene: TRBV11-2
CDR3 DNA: TGTGCCAGCAGAAGGGGACAGGGGGCCCACGAGCAGTACTTC
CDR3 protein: CASRRGQGAHEQYF

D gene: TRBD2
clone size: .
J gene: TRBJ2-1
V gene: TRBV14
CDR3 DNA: TGTGCCAGCAGCCGACCGGGACTAGCGGGGGCCGTAAGAAACAATGAGCAGTTCTTC
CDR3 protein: CASSRPGLAGAVRNNEQFF

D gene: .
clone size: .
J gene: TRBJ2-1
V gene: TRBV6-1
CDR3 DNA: TGTGCCAGCAGTGAATGGAGGGGACGGAATGAGCAGTTCTTC
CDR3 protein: CASSEWRGRNEQFF

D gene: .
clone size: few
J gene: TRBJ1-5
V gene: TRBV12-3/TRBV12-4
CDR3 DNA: TGTGCCAGCAATAGACAGTCCCATCAGCCCCAGCATTTT
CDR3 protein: CASNRQSHQPQHF

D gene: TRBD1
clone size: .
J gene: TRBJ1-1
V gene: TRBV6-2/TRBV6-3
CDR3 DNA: TGTGCCAGCAGTTACTCGAAAAGTAGTGACAGGGGTGGATCTAGATCCACTGAAGCTTTCTTT
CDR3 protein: CASSYSKSSDRGGSRSTEAFF

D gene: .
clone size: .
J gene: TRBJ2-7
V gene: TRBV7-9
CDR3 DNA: TGTGCCAGCAGCTTTTCCTCCGGGACACCTTACGAGCAGTACTTC
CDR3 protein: CASSFSSGTPYEQYF

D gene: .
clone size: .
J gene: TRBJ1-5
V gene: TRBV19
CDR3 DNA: TGTGCCAGTACGGCGACAGTAGGATTTAAGCCCCAGCATTTT
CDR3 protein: CASTATVGFKPQHF

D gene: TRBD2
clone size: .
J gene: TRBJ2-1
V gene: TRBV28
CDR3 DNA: TGTGCCAGCAGTTCTGAGCGGGGGGGCGACAATGAGCAGTTCTTC
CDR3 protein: CASSSERGGDNEQFF

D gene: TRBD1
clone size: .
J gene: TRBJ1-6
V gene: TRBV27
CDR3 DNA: TGTGCCAGCAGTCCCAGGGGGCCTGCTAATTCACCCCTCCACTTT
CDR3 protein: CASSPRGPANSPLHF

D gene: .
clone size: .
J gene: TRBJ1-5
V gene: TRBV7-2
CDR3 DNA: TGTGCCAGCAGCGTCTCGGCAGGGCCCAATCAGCCCCAGCATTTT
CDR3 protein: CASSVSAGPNQPQHF

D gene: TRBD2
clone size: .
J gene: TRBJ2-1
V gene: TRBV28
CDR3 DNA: TGTGCCAGCAGTTTCGGGACTAGCGGGAGGAATGAGCAGTTCTTC
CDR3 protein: CASSFGTSGRNEQFF

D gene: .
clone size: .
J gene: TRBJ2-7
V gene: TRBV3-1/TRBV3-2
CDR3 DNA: TGTGCCAGCAGCCAAGAAAGTAGCGACGAGCAGTACTTC
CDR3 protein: CASSQESSDEQYF

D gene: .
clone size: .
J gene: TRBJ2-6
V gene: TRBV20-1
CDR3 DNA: TGCAGTGCTAGTCCGGTCTCTGGGGCCAACGTCCTGACTTTC
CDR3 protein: CSASPVSGANVLTF

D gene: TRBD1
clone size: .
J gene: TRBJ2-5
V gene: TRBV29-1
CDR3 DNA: TGCAGCGTTGAAGTAGGTTGGCGGTGGCAGGGGGAACAAGAGACCCAGTACTTC
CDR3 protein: CSVEVGWRWQGEQETQYF

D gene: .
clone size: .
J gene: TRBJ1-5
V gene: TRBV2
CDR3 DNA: TGTGCCAGCAGTGTCGGCACAGGCTTTCATCAGCCCCAGCATTTT
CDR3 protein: CASSVGTGFHQPQHF

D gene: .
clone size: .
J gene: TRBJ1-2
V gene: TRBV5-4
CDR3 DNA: TGTGCCAGCAGCTTGGCCCAGGATGGCTACACCTTC
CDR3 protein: CASSLAQDGYTF

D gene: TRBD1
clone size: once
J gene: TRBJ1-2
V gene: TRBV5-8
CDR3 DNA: TGTGCCAGCAGCTTGAGACAGGGGGCCCAAGGCTATGGCTACACCTTC
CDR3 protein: CASSLRQGAQGYGYTF

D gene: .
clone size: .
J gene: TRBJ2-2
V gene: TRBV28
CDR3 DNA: TGTGCCAGCAGTTCCCCGAGAGGGAACACCGGGGAGCTGTTTTTT
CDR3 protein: CASSSPRGNTGELFF

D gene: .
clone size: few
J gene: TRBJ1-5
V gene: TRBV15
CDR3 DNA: TGTGCCACCAGCAGAGATCGGCAGGGGTATAGCAATCAGCCCCAGCATTTT
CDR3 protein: CATSRDRQGYSNQPQHF

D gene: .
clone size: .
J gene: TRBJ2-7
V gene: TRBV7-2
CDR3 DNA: TGTGCCAGCAGCTTAGTCAGAAAGGGGTACGAGCAGTACTTC
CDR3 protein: CASSLVRKGYEQYF

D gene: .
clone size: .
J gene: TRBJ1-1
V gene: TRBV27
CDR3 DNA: TGTGCCAGGTCCAGGGGCGCTATATTGGACACTGAAGCTTTCTTT
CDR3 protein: CARSRGAILDTEAFF

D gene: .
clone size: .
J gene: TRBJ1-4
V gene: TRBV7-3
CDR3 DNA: TGTGCCAGCAGCTTACGGCCAGGGGCTAATGAAAAACTGTTTTTT
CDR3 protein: CASSLRPGANEKLFF

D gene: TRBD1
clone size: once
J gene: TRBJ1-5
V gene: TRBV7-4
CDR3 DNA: TGTGCCAGCAGCACGCACGACAGGGGTGGCAATCAGCCCCAGCATTTT
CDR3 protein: CASSTHDRGGNQPQHF

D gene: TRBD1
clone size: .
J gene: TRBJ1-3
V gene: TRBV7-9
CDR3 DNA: TGTGCCAGTATCAGGGGGCTGGGACCTGGAAACACCATATATTTT
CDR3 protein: CASIRGLGPGNTIYF

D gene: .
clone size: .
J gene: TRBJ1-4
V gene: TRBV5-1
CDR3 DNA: TGCGCCAGCAGCTTGTTCAGTAATGAAAAACTGTTTTTT
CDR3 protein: CASSLFSNEKLFF

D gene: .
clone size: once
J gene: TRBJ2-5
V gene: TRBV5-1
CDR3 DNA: TGCGCCAGCAGCTTGGTGGCCCGCCAAGAGACCCAGTACTTC
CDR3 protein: CASSLVARQETQYF

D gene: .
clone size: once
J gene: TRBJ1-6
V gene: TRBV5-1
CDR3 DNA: TGCGCCAGCAGCTTGGAGCCAGGGGAATATTCACCCCTCCACTTT
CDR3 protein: CASSLEPGEYSPLHF

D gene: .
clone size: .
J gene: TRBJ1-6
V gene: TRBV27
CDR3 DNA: TGTGCCAGCAGTTTACCGGTTATTAATTCACCCCTCCACTTT
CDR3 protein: CASSLPVINSPLHF

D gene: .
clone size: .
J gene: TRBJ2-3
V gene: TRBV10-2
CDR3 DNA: TGCGCCAGCAGAGGTTTGACACTCACAGATACGCAGTATTTT
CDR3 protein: CASRGLTLTDTQYF

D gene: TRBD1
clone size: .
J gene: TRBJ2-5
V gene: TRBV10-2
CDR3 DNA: TGCGCCAGCCGACAGGGGACGGAGACCCAGTACTTC
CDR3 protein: CASRQGTETQYF

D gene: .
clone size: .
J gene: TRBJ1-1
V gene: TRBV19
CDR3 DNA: TGTGCCAGTGATAGAAACGGGGAGACTGAAGCTTTCTTT
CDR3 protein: CASDRNGETEAFF

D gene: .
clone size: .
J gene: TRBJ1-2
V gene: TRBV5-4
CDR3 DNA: TGTGCCAGCAGATCGGAGGTACATAACTATGGCTACACCTTC
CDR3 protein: CASRSEVHNYGYTF

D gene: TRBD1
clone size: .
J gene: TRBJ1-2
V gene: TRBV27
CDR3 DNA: TGTGCCAGCAGTGGACGACAGGGGAACTATGGCTACACCTTC
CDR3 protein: CASSGRQGNYGYTF

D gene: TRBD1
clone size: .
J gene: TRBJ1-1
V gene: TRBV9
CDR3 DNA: TGTGCCAGCAGCGAATCCGGGACAGCGAACACTGAAGCTTTCTTT
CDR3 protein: CASSESGTANTEAFF

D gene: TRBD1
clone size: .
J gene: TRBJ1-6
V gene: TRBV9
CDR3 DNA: TGTGCCAGCAGCTTAACGACAGGGGTGGGTTCACCCCTCCACTTT
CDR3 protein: CASSLTTGVGSPLHF

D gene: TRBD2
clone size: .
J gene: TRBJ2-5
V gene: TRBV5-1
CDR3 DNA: TGCGCCAGCAACACTCACCCCGGCGGGGGGGTGGAGACCCAGTACTTC
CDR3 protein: CASNTHPGGGVETQYF

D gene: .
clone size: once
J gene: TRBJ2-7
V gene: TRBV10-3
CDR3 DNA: TGTGCCATCAGTCCCCGTACGTCAGCCTACGAGCAGTACTTC
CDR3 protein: CAISPRTSAYEQYF

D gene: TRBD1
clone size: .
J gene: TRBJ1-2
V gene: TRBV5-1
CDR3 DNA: TGCGCCAGCAGACCGGGGACAGGGGGCGACGGCTACACCTTC
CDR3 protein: CASRPGTGGDGYTF

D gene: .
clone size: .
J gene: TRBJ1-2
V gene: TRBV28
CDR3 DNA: TGTGCCAGCAGTTTAATCACGGGTCCAGGGGCGTACAACTATGGCTACACCTTC
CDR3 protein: CASSLITGPGAYNYGYTF

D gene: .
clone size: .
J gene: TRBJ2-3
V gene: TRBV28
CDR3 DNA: TGTGCCAGCAGTACCCAGGGGAGAACGCCAGATACGCAGTATTTT
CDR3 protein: CASSTQGRTPDTQYF

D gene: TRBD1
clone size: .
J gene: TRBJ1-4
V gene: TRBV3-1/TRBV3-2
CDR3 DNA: TGTGCCAGCAGCCCGAGACAGGGGGCTATTGGAAAACTGTTTTTT
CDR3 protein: CASSPRQGAIGKLFF

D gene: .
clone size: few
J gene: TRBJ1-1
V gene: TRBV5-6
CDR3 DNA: TGTGCCAGCAGCTTGTCTAGGCAGACTAGCACTGAAGCTTTCTTT
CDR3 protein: CASSLSRQTSTEAFF

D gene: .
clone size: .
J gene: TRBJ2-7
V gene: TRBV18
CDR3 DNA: TGTGCCAGCTCACCACCACAGGGATACGAGCAGTACTTC
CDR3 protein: CASSPPQGYEQYF

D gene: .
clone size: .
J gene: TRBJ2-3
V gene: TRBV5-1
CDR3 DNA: TGCGCCAGCAGCTTGGTCGGACAAACCACAGATACGCAGTATTTT
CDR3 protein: CASSLVGQTTDTQYF

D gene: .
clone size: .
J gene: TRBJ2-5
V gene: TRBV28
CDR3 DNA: TGTGCCAGCACATCCAGGGTGGAGACCCAGTACTTC
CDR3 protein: CASTSRVETQYF

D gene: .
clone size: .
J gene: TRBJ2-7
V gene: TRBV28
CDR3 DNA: TGTGCCAGCAGAAATCCCGGGTCCAACTACGAGCAGTACTTC
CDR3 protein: CASRNPGSNYEQYF

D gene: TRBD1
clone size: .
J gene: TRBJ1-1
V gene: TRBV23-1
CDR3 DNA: TGCGCCAGCAGTCACTTCCGGGACAGGGGAGGAGCTTTCTTT
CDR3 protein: CASSHFRDRGGAFF

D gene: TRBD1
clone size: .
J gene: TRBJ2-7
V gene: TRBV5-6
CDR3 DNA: TGTGCCAGCAGCTTGACAGGGGGAAGGCCCTACGAGCAGTACTTC
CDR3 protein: CASSLTGGRPYEQYF

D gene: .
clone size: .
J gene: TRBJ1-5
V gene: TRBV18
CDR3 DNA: TGTGCCAGCTCACAGGGGGATCAGCCCCAGCATTTT
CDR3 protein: CASSQGDQPQHF